The 5 T cell receptor beta chains listed next were all sequenced from one sample in a study of response to subunit inactivated influenza vaccine. MiXCR, run by TCRdb on the RT-PCR reads, gives a single entry per CDR3 protein. The profile covers 450,000 to 550,000 distinct CDR3 sequences, with about 25% appearing a single time and 1.5% to 2% taken by the ten largest. Material: CD4+ T cells sorted from PBMCs, obtained about 5 days after vaccination. Source of these receptors: a man aged 50 to 60 who received an inactivated influenza vaccine.

This clonotype has a handful of counts. Mismatch with germline at one junction end may stem from a read error. The chain carries TRBV6-1 and TRBJ2-3; either TRBD1 or TRBD2 may fit D (5 bases each). The CDR3 totals 15 residues. The germline V gene encodes CDR1 MNHNS and CDR2 SASEGT. The CDR3 DNA is TGTGCCAGCACCGACAGCACGGCTAGCACAGATGCGCAGTATTTT. Translation: CASTDSTASTDAQYF.

In its sample, this clonotype was seen many times. The V and J genes are TRBV6-5 and TRBJ2-7, with TRBD2 matching over 7 bases. V lost 2 bases, J lost 7 bases, and 8 bases stayed unmatched. The V gene's germline CDR1 is MNHEY and CDR2 SVGAGI. The CDR3 is made up of 14 amino acids. CDR3 region: CASSYGGGTEEQYF. The CDR3 DNA is TGTGCCAGCAGTTACGGGGGGGGGACGGAGGAGCAGTACTTC.

The V and J genes are TRBV6-1 and TRBJ2-1; 12 bases align to TRBD2. The CDR3 totals 18 residues. Germline CDR1 reads MNHNS; CDR2 reads SASEGT. J gave up 4 bases and V 6 bases, and 13 bases lay outside the gene matches. CDR3 sequence reads: CASRQYTTSGRTYNEQFF. The CDR3 nucleotides are TGTGCCAGCAGACAGTACACGACTAGCGGGAGAACATACAATGAGCAGTTCTTC.

The V call is TRBV28, the J call TRBJ2-7; TRBD2 aligns across 7 bases. V trimming: 5 bases; J trimming: 2 bases; junction bases outside the gene matches: 9. The CDR3 covers 15 residues. Germline V gene data show CDR1 as MDHEN and CDR2 as SYDVKM. CDR3 in amino acids: CASSPPERGAYEQYF. In DNA form, the CDR3 reads TGTGCCAGCAGTCCCCCTGAACGGGGGGCCTACGAGCAGTACTTC.

In its sample, this clonotype was seen once. This CDR3 is CASSLAADYEQYF. CDR3 DNA sequence: TGTGCCAGCAGCTTAGCCGCAGACTACGAGCAGTACTTC. The gene calls are TRBV7-2 and TRBJ2-7; no firm D call. The CDR3 totals 13 residues. Trimming took 0 bases from V and 3 from J, leaving 6 bases between them. Germline loops: CDR1 SGHTA, CDR2 FQGNSA. The entire variable domain, with the rest obtained from reference TRBV7-2 and TRBJ2-7, is as follows: GAGVSQSPSNKVTEKGKDVELRCDPISGHTALYWYRQSLGQGLEFLIYFQGNSAPDKSGLPSDRFSAERTGGSVSTLTIQRTQQEDSAVYLCASSLAADYEQYFGPGTRLTVT.